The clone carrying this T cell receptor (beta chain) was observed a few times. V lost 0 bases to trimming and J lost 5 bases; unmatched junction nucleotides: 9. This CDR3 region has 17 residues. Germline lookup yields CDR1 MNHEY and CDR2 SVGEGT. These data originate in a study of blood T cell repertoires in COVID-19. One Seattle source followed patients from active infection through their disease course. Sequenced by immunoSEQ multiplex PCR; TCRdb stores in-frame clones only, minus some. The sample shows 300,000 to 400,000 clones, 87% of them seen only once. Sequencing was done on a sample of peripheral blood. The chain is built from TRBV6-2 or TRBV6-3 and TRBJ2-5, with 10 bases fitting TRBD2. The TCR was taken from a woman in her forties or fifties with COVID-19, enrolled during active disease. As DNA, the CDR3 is TGTGCCAGCAGTTACTCTTATAAGCGGGAGGGAGACGAGACCCAGTACTTC. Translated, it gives CASSYSYKREGDETQYF.